This entry concerns a single T cell receptor beta chain. Each CDR3 protein gets one entry after TCRdb re-called the RT-PCR reads with MiXCR. This table has approximately 490,000 distinct CDR3 sequences, 7.2% appearing once. Trimming shortened V by 6 bases and J by 6 bases, and 16 bases separated the two germline ends. From germline, CDR1 is SGHAT and CDR2 FQNNGV. The CDR3 extends over 14 amino acids. The sample is drawn from a study of response to subunit inactivated influenza vaccine. The TCR was taken from a man between 50 and 69 years old who received an inactivated influenza vaccine. The chain joins TRBV11-2 to TRBJ2-3; no firm D call. The starting material was PBMCs from blood, obtained less than 30 months after vaccination. In DNA, the CDR3 is TGTGCCAGCAGTCCCGGCTTGGCCAGGGATACGCAGTATTTT. It specifies CASSPGLARDTQYF.